This T cell receptor (beta chain) was retrieved from a study of PD-1 blockade in mismatch repair-deficient tumors. V was pared by 5 bases and J by 0 bases, with 11 bases between. The CDR3 runs to 14 residues. The germline V gene encodes CDR1 SGHAT and CDR2 FQNNGV. Findings and limits, study-wide: Tumor-resident clones, often undetectable pretreatment in blood, expanded then contracted after pembrolizumab.

Regarding this clone: Its antigen is not identified.

Method: immunoSEQ multiplex PCR; TCRdb's copy keeps in-frame clones and lacks some. The data hold some 130,000 clones, with 88% observed a single time. Sequenced here: peripheral blood, sampled roughly 67 weeks after starting pembrolizumab. The chain has TRBV11-2 and TRBJ2-7; TRBD2 is a possible D gene (5 bases). This receptor was obtained from an adult with mismatch repair-deficient cancer. CDR3 region: CASSVRESSYEQYF. The DNA of the CDR3 is TGTGCCAGCAGCGTCCGGGAAAGCTCCTACGAGCAGTACTTC.